The T cell receptor (beta chain) described here comes from a study of T cell responses to AZD1222 COVID-19 vaccine. Study results and caveats: Clonal diversity was possibly underestimated; the donors were predominantly white British and more often female.

As regards this clone: Its antigen is unidentified.

TCRdb's copy holds only in-frame clones and misses some; the assay was immunoSEQ multiplex PCR. The sample yields roughly 140,000 clones, over 75% seen once. The TCR was taken from an adult in good health. Sequenced material: peripheral blood, taken on day 0 of AZD1222 vaccination.

CDR3 residues: CSTKRRVNAEAFF. The CDR3 DNA reads as TGCAGCACGAAACGCAGGGTGAATGCTGAAGCTTTCTTT. The rearrangement joins TRBV29-1 to TRBJ1-1, with D perhaps TRBD1 (5 bases). Trimming stripped 8 bases from V and 6 bases from J, with 19 bases between. Germline CDR1 is SQVTM and CDR2 is ANQGSEA. The CDR3 is 13 amino acids.